The clone carrying this T cell receptor beta chain came up many times. At one of its ends the junction is not consistent with the germline gene, which may arise from a read error. Amplified TCR beta CDR3 regions came from RNA transcripts. TCR CDR3 regions were first amplified by RT-PCR with HTBI primers. TCRdb independently ran MiXCR on the multiplex PCR reads; one entry per CDR3 protein. The table has roughly 56,000 distinct CDR3 sequences, around half seen once. The data originate from a study of T cells in Graves' hyperthyroidism and ophthalmopathy. The CDR3 covers 13 residues. Germline V gene sequence: CDR1 SNHLY, CDR2 FYNNEI.

V usage is TRBV2 and J usage is TRBJ1-2; D unresolved. This sequence was found in a woman aged 30 to 39 with Graves' ophthalmopathy. Sample: blood. CDR3 in DNA: TGTGCCAGACGTCCTTCGGCGGGCTATGGCTACGCCTTC. Encoded protein: CARRPSAGYGYAF.